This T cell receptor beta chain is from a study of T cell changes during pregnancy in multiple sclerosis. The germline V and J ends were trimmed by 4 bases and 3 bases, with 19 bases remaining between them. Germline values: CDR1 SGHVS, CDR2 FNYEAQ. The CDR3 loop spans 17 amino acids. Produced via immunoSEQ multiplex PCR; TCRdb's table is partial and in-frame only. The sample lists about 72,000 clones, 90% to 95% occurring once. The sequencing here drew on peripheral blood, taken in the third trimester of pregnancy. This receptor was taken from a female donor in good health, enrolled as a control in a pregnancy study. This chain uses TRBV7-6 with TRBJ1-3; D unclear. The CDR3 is CASSSPRWPLGGNTIYF. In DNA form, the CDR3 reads TGTGCCAGCAGCTCCCCTAGGTGGCCCTTGGGTGGAAACACCATATATTTT.